Listed here is a single T cell receptor (beta chain). The antigen is not known. A read error may account for a junction end that differs from germline. A sample-barcoded 5' primer and a J-beta primer mix were used in a second PCR of about 6 to 11 cycles. TCRdb recomputed calls from the 5' RACE reads with MiXCR, one row per CDR3 protein. This sample yields hundreds of thousands of distinct CDR3 sequences, of which about 51% are seen a single time; 13% belongs to the top ten. The germline V gene has CDR1 SQVTM and CDR2 ANQGSEA. The CDR3 has 12 residues. This entry comes from a study of blood T cells in healthy people across ages. General study points: Across the age range, TCR beta diversity per million T cells fell in a roughly linear way.

Per individual sample, total RNA of at least 5 micrograms was extracted. The TCR was taken from a woman of 80 years or more in good health. The sample consisted of blood. This rearrangement joins TRBV29-1 to TRBJ1-2; unclear D gene. CDR3 residues: CSVEDLIYGYIF. The CDR3 bases are TGCAGCGTTGAAGATCTTATCTATGGCTACATCTTC.